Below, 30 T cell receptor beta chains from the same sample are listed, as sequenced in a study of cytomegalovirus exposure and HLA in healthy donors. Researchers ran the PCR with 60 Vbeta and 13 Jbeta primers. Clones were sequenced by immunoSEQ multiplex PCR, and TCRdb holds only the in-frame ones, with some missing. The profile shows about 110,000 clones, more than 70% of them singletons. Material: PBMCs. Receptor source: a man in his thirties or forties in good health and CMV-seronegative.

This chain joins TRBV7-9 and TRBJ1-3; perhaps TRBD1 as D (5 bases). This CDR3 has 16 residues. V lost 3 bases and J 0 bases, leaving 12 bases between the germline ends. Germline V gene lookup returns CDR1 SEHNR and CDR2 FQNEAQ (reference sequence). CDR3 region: CASSLLDSHSGNTIYF. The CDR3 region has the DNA TGTGCCAGCAGCTTGCTCGACAGTCACTCTGGAAACACCATATATTTT.

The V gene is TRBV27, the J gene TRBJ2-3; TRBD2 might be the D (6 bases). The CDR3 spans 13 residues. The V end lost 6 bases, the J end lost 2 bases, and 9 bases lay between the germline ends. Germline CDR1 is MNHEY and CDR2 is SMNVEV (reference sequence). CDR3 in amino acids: CASSGGFTDTQYF. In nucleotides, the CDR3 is TGTGCCAGCAGCGGGGGATTCACAGATACGCAGTATTTT.

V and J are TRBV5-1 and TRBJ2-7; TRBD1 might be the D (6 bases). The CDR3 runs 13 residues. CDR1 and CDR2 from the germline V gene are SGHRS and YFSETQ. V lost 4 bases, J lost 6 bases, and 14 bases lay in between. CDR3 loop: CASSVGPGVEQYF. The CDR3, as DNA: TGCGCCAGCAGCGTCGGTCCAGGGGTCGAGCAGTACTTC.

CDR3 amino acids: CASVAGARINEKLFF. CDR3 in DNA: TGTGCCAGCGTGGCGGGGGCCAGGATCAATGAAAAACTGTTTTTT. The chain employs TRBV2 and TRBJ1-4; D may be TRBD1 (6 bases). Trimming left V 8 bases short and J 5 bases short, with 18 bases between. This CDR3 is built from 15 residues. CDR1 and CDR2 from the germline V gene are SNHLY and FYNNEI.

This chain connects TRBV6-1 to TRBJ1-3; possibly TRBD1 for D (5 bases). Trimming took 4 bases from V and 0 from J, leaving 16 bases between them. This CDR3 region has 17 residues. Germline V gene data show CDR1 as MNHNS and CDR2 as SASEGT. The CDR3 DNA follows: TGTGCCAGCAGTGGGAACCCCTCCGGGGGCTCTGGAAACACCATATATTTT. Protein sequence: CASSGNPSGGSGNTIYF.

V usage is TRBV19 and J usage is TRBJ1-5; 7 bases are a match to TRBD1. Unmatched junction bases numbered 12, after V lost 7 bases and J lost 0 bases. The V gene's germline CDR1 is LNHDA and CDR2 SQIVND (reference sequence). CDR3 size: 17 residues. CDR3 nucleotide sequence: TGTGCCAGTATTGATGACAGGGAGCCTTATAGCAATCAGCCCCAGCATTTT. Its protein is CASIDDREPYSNQPQHF.

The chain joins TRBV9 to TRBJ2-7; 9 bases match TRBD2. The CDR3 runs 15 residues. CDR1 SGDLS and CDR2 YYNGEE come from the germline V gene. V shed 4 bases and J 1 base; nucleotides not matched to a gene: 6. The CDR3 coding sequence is TGTGCCAGCAGCCCCGGTAGCGGGAGATCCTACGAGCAGTACTTC. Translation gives CASSPGSGRSYEQYF.

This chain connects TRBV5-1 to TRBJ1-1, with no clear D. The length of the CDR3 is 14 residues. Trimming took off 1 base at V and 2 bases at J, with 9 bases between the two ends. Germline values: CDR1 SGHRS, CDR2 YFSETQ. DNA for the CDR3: TGCGCCAGCAGCTTGCAGTATGGCAACACTGAAGCTTTCTTT. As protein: CASSLQYGNTEAFF.

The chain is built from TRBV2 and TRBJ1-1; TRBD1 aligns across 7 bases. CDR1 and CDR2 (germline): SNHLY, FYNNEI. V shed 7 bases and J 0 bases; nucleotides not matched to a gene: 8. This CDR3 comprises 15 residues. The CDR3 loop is CASTLTGSMNTEAFF. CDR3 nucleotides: TGTGCCAGCACCTTGACAGGGTCCATGAACACTGAAGCTTTCTTT.

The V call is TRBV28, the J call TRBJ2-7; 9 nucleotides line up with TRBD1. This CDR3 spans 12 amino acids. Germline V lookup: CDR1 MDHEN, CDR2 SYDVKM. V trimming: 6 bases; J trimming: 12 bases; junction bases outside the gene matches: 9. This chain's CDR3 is CASSQVLTGGYF. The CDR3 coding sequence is TGTGCCAGCAGCCAAGTCTTGACAGGGGGGTACTTC.

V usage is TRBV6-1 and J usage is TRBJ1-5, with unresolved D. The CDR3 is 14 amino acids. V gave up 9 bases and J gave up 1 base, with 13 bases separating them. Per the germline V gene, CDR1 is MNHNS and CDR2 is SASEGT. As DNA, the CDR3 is TGTGCCAGTCACGGCGGGCAGAGCAATCAGCCCCAGCATTTT. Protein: CASHGGQSNQPQHF.

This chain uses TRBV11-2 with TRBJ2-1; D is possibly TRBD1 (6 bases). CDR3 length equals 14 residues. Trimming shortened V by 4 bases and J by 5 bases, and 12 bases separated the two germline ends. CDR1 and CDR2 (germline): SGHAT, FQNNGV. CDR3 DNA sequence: TGTGCCAGCAGCTCCGGACAGTTCAACAATGAGCAGTTCTTC. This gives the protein CASSSGQFNNEQFF.

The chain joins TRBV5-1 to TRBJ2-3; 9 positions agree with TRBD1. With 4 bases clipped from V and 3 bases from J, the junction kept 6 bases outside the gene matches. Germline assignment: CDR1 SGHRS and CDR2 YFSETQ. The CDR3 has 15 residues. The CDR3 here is CASSAPGQGTDTQYF. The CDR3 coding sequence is TGCGCCAGCAGCGCCCCGGGACAGGGAACAGATACGCAGTATTTT.

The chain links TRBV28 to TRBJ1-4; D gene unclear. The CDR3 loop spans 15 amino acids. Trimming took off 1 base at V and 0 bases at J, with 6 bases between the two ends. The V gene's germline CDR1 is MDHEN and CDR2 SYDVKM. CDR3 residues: CASSLSGSTNEKLFF. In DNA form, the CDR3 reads TGTGCCAGCAGTTTATCGGGATCAACTAATGAAAAACTGTTTTTT.

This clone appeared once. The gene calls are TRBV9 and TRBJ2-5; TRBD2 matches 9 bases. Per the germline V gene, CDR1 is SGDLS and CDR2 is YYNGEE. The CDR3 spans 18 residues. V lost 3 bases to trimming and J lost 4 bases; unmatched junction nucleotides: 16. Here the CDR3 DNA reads TGTGCCAGCAGCGGGGCGATTGGGGGGCGACTAGCGGCAGAGACCCAGTACTTC. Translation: CASSGAIGGRLAAETQYF.

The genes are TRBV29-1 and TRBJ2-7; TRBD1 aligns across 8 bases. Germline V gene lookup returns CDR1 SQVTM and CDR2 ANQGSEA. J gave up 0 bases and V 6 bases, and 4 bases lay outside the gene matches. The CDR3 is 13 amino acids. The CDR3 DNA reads TGCAGCGTCGGGACAGGCTTCTCCTACGAGCAGTACTTC. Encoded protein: CSVGTGFSYEQYF.

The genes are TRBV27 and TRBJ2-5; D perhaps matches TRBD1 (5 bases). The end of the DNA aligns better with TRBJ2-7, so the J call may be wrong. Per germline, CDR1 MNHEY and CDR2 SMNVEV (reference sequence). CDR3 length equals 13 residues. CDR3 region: CASSPQARHEQYF. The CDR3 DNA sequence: TGTGCCAGCAGTCCACAGGCTCGGCACGAGCAGTACTTC.

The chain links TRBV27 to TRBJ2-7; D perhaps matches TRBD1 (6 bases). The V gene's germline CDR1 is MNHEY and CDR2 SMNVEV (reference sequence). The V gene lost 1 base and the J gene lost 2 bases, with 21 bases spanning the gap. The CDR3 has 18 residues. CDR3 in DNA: TGTGCCAGCAGTTTATTTATGGTCGGGCAGGGGAAAACCTACGAGCAGTACTTC. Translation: CASSLFMVGQGKTYEQYF.

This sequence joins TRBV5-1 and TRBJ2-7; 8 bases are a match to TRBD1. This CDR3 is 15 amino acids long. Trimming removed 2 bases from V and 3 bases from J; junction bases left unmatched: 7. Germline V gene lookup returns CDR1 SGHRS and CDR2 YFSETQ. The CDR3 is CASSFGQGTFYEQYF. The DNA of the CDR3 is TGCGCCAGCAGCTTCGGACAGGGAACCTTCTACGAGCAGTACTTC. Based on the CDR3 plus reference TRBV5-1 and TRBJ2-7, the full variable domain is KAGVTQTPRYLIKTRGQQVTLSCSPISGHRSVSWYQQTPGQGLQFLFEYFSETQRNKGNFPGRFSGRQFSNSRSEMNVSTLELGDSALYLCASSFGQGTFYEQYFGPGTRLTVT.

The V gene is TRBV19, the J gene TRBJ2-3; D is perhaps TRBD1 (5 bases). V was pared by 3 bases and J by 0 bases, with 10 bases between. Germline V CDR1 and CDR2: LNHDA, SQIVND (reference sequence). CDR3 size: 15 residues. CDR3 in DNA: TGTGCCAGTAGTATGCGTCAGGGCAGCACAGATACGCAGTATTTT. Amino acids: CASSMRQGSTDTQYF.

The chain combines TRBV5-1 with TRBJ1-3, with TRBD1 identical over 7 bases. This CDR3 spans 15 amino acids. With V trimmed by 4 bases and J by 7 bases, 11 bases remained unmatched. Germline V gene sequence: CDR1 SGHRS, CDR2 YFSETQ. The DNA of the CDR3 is TGCGCCAGCAGCGTAGGGGGCGCGGATACGAACACCATATATTTT. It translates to CASSVGGADTNTIYF.

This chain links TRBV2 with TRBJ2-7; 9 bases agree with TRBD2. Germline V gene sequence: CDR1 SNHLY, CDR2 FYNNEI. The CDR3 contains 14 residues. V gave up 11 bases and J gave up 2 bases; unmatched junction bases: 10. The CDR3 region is CASRGASGTYEQYF. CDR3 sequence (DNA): TGTGCCTCCCGGGGGGCTAGCGGGACCTACGAGCAGTACTTC.

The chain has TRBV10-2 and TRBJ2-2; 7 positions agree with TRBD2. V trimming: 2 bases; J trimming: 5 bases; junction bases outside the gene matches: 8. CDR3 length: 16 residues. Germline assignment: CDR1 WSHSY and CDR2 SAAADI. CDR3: CASSEVAGVGTGELFF. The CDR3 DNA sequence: TGCGCCAGCAGTGAGGTGGCGGGAGTTGGGACCGGGGAGCTGTTTTTT.

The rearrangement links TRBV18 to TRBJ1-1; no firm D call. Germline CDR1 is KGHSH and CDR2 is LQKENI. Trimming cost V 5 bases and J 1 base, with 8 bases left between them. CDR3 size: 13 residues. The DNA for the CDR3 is TGTGCCAGCTCAACAACAGAGAACACTGAAGCTTTCTTT. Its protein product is CASSTTENTEAFF. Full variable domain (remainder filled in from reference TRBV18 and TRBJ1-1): NAGVMQNPRHLVRRRGQEARLRCSPMKGHSHVYWYRQLPEEGLKFMVYLQKENIIDESGMPKERFSAEFPKEGPSILRIQQVVRGDSAAYFCASSTTENTEAFFGQGTRLTVV.

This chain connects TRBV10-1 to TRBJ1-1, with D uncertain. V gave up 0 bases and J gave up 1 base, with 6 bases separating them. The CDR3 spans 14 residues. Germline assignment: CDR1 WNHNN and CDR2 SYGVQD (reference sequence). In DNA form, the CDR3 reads TGCGCCAGCAGTGAGTCCGGTGGGAACACTGAAGCTTTCTTT. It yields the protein CASSESGGNTEAFF.

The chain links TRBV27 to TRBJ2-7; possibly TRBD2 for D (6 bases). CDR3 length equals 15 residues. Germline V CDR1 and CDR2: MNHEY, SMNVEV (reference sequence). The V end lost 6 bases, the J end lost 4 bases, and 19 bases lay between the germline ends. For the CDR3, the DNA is TGTGCCAGCAGGTTAGACAGCGGGCCGAGGTACGAGCAGTACTTC. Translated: CASRLDSGPRYEQYF.

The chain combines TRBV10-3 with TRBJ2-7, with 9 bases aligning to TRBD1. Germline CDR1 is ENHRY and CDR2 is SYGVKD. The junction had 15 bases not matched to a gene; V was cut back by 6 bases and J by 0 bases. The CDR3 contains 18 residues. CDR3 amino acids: CAIRAGTGGMKSSYEQYF. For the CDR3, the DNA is TGTGCCATCAGGGCGGGCACAGGGGGCATGAAAAGCTCCTACGAGCAGTACTTC.

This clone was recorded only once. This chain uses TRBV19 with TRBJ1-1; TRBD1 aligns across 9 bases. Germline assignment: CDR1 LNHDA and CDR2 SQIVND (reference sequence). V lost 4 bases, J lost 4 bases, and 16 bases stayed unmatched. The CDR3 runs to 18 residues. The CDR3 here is CASSNRPLNRGQGTEAFF. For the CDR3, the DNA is TGTGCCAGTAGTAACCGACCTCTGAACAGGGGGCAGGGCACTGAAGCTTTCTTT.

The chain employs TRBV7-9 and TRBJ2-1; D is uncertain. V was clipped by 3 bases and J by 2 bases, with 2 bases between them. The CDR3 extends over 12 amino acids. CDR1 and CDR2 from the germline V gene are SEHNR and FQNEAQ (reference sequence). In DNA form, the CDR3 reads TGTGCCAGCAGCTTTACCTACAATGAGCAGTTCTTC. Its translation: CASSFTYNEQFF.

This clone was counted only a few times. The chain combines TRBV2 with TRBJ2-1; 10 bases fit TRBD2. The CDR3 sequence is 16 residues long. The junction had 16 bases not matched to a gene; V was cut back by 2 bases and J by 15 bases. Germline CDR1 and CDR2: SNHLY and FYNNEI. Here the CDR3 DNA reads TGTGCCAGCAGTGAAATAGGGCTAGCGGGGGTAATGGGTGGGTTCTTC. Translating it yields CASSEIGLAGVMGGFF.